This T cell receptor (beta chain) was captured in a study of T cell repertoires in cytomegalovirus infection. Germline loops: CDR1 SGHAT, CDR2 FQNNGV. The V end was cut by 1 base, the J end by 5 bases, with 17 bases between. The CDR3 contains 16 residues. General study findings and limits: CMV carriers having the relevant HLA were flagged by cumulative public TCR beta family frequency. HLA-C-restricted, CMV-specific TCR beta clonotypes were dominant ex vivo.

This clonotype was seen at least ten times. Its antigen is unidentified. One entry per CDR3 protein results from TCRdb running MiXCR on the reads. This sample carries 480,000 or so distinct CDR3 sequences, approximately 11% of them seen once, and the ten largest clones take 10%. The sequenced sample was PBMCs. The chain is built from TRBV11-2 and TRBJ1-1, with a weak D call TRBD1 (5 bases). The sequence derives from a human donor in good health (CMV status not recorded). Some clones in this sample may be carry-over from other donors' samples. The CDR3, as DNA: TGTGCCAGCAGCTTAGGTACGGGGGAGCTGGGGACTGAAGCTTTCTTT. The encoded protein is CASSLGTGELGTEAFF.